The 32 T cell receptor beta chains below all came from one sample that was sequenced in a study of T-cell reconstitution after alpha-beta-depleted transplantation in children (dated by TCRdb to about 2016). The treatment or condition label, as the study defines it: allogeneic hematopoietic cell transplantation with graft depleted of TCRalphabeta T cells and CD19 B cells. The protocol used for the library was PCR. The instrument was an Illumina HiSeq 2500. TCR libraries were prepared with molecular barcoding, using unique molecular identifiers to normalize TCRbeta repertoire quantification. The public reads were reanalyzed by TCRdb: fastp trimming at Q25, MiXCR alignment, in-frame beta chains only. Rows merge per CDR3 protein into single entries with the most common DNA and genes. For this sample there are hundreds of thousands of distinct CDR3 sequences; around 14% appear just once. The ten largest clones capture approximately 0.8% of the sample.

Specimen: PBMCs, collected before TCRalphabeta/CD19-depleted stem cell transplant. The receptors originated from a girl aged 2 to 9 with congenital amegakaryocytic thrombocytopenia, due to receive a stem cell transplant.

This clonotype was detected a few times. The gene calls are TRBV7-6 and TRBJ2-7; D unresolved. Per germline, CDR1 SGHVS and CDR2 FNYEAQ. The CDR3 runs to 15 residues. Trimming took 1 base from V and 0 from J, leaving 10 bases between them. Here the CDR3 DNA reads TGTGCCAGCAGCTTAGGTTCGGGCCCCTCCTACGAGCAGTACTTC. This codes for CASSLGSGPSYEQYF.

This clonotype occurred a few times. V usage is TRBV20-1 and J usage is TRBJ1-1; D may be TRBD1 (5 bases). This CDR3 comprises 14 residues. Germline values: CDR1 DFQATT, CDR2 SNEGSKA (reference sequence). The V end lost 3 bases, the J end lost 4 bases, and 15 bases lay between the germline ends. This chain's CDR3 is CSARGDEGATEAFF. The CDR3 nucleotides are TGCAGTGCTAGGGGGGACGAAGGGGCCACTGAAGCTTTCTTT.

The V call is TRBV5-1, the J call TRBJ2-2; 7 nucleotides match TRBD1. Germline assignment: CDR1 SGHRS and CDR2 YFSETQ. V was clipped by 6 bases and J by 1 base; unmatched bases: 6. CDR3 length: 15 amino acids. CDR3 amino acids: CASTPGGWNTGELFF. Written as DNA, the CDR3 is TGCGCCAGCACCCCAGGGGGATGGAACACCGGGGAGCTGTTTTTT.

This clonotype was detected ten times or more. V usage is TRBV12-3 or TRBV12-4 and J usage is TRBJ2-5; 10 bases are shared with TRBD2. The V and J ends lost 6 bases and 5 bases, in that order; junction bases with no gene match: 12. The CDR3 is 16 amino acids. CDR3 sequence: CASSSSGSLYRETQYF. CDR3 in DNA: TGTGCCAGCAGCTCTAGCGGGAGTTTATATAGGGAGACCCAGTACTTC.

This chain joins TRBV7-9 and TRBJ2-7; D is uncertain. V was pared by 1 base and J by 5 bases, with 18 bases between. Germline V CDR1 and CDR2: SEHNR, FQNEAQ (reference sequence). This CDR3 has 16 amino acids. The chain's CDR3 is CASSLGRRDRFHEQYF. The CDR3 coding sequence is TGTGCCAGCAGCTTAGGACGTCGAGATCGGTTCCACGAGCAGTACTTC.

This chain uses TRBV7-6 with TRBJ1-5; 8 nucleotides line up with TRBD1. This CDR3 has 16 residues. The germline V gene has CDR1 SGHVS and CDR2 FNYEAQ. The trim removed 0 bases at V and 2 bases at J, leaving 3 bases unmatched. The CDR3 DNA follows: TGTGCCAGCAGCTTAGCTCCGGACAGGGGCAATCAGCCCCAGCATTTT. It specifies CASSLAPDRGNQPQHF.

This clonotype was seen a handful of times. V usage is TRBV10-2 and J usage is TRBJ2-4; TRBD2 aligns across 8 bases. Trimming at V came to 8 bases and at J to 0 bases, leaving 9 bases not matched to a gene. The CDR3 loop spans 16 amino acids. Germline lookup yields CDR1 WSHSY and CDR2 SAAADI. CDR3: CASQSGRELAKNIQYF. CDR3 DNA: TGCGCCAGCCAATCCGGGAGGGAACTAGCCAAAAACATTCAGTACTTC.

Ten or more counts support this clonotype. The chain carries TRBV20-1 and TRBJ2-7; D gene uncertain. The CDR3 extends over 12 amino acids. The germline V gene has CDR1 DFQATT and CDR2 SNEGSKA (reference sequence). The DNA for the CDR3 is TGCAGCGGGCGGCTAGGAAACTACGAGCAGTACTTC. Translating gives CSGRLGNYEQYF.

CDR3 sequence: CASSSPGLAMEQFF. The DNA of the CDR3 is TGCGCCAGCAGCTCTCCGGGACTAGCGATGGAGCAGTTCTTC. This sequence joins TRBV5-1 and TRBJ2-1; 10 bases agree with TRBD2. Germline V gene data show CDR1 as SGHRS and CDR2 as YFSETQ. Trimming at V came to 3 bases and at J to 10 bases, leaving 7 bases not matched to a gene. The CDR3 contains 14 residues. The complete variable domain, with remaining parts taken from reference TRBV5-1 and TRBJ2-1, reads KAGVTQTPRYLIKTRGQQVTLSCSPISGHRSVSWYQQTPGQGLQFLFEYFSETQRNKGNFPGRFSGRQFSNSRSEMNVSTLELGDSALYLCASSSPGLAMEQFFGPGTRLTVL.

This clonotype came up many times. J is TRBJ2-1 and V is TRBV27, with D unclear. The germline V gene encodes CDR1 MNHEY and CDR2 SMNVEV (reference sequence). V lost 2 bases and J 10 bases, leaving 18 bases between the germline ends. This CDR3 is 15 amino acids long. This CDR3 is CASSLVPDAPGEQFF. The CDR3 DNA sequence: TGTGCCAGCAGTTTAGTTCCCGATGCTCCGGGCGAGCAGTTCTTC.

There are many counts of this clonotype. V usage is TRBV20-1 and J usage is TRBJ2-1; D is uncertain. The germline V gene encodes CDR1 DFQATT and CDR2 SNEGSKA (reference sequence). This CDR3 is 13 amino acids long. With 3 bases removed from V and 4 bases from J, the gap between germline ends came to 10 bases. CDR3 sequence (DNA): TGCAGTGCTAGGAATGAGGTTTACAATGAGCAGTTCTTC. This translates into CSARNEVYNEQFF.

The V call is TRBV20-1, the J call TRBJ2-4, with D perhaps TRBD2 (6 bases). The V and J ends lost 3 bases and 3 bases respectively, with 21 bases between them. The CDR3 is made up of 17 amino acids. Germline V gene sequence: CDR1 DFQATT, CDR2 SNEGSKA (reference sequence). Here the CDR3 DNA reads TGCAGTGCTAGTCGGCCGTCGGCGGGGAGTTACAAAAACATTCAGTACTTC. This gives the protein CSASRPSAGSYKNIQYF.

V gene TRBV11-2 combines with J gene TRBJ2-1; 7 positions match TRBD2. The ends lost 5 bases at V and 8 bases at J; junction bases unmatched: 9. CDR1 and CDR2 from the germline V gene are SGHAT and FQNNGV. CDR3 length: 14 amino acids. CDR3 protein: CASSPRLARYEQFF. Here the CDR3 DNA reads TGTGCCAGCAGCCCGCGACTAGCCCGGTATGAGCAGTTCTTC.

This clonotype was picked up a small number of times. This chain links TRBV5-5 with TRBJ2-2, with 14 bases matching TRBD2. The CDR3 is 16 residues long. Trimming removed 6 bases from V and 7 bases from J; junction bases left unmatched: 8. CDR1 is SGHKS, CDR2 YYEKEE, per germline (reference sequence). The CDR3 region is CASTSGTSGSHGELFF. CDR3 in DNA: TGTGCCAGCACCTCCGGGACTAGCGGGAGTCACGGGGAGCTGTTTTTT.

This clonotype was picked up a small number of times. The rearrangement joins TRBV27 to TRBJ2-2, with 14 bases matching TRBD2. The V segment lost 4 bases and the J segment 4 bases; nucleotides outside the gene matches: 8. The CDR3 is 18 amino acids. Germline assignment: CDR1 MNHEY and CDR2 SMNVEV (reference sequence). The CDR3 loop is CASSYYGTSGSATGELFF. Written as DNA, the CDR3 is TGTGCCAGCAGTTATTACGGGACTAGCGGGAGTGCCACCGGGGAGCTGTTTTTT.

The J gene is TRBJ2-2, the V gene TRBV28; 7 bases are shared with TRBD1. This CDR3 region has 14 residues. V shed 6 bases, J shed 4 bases, and the junction held 5 bases outside the gene matches. The germline V gene encodes CDR1 MDHEN and CDR2 SYDVKM. CDR3: CASSMGQITGELFF. DNA for the CDR3: TGTGCCAGCAGCATGGGACAGATCACCGGGGAGCTGTTTTTT. The variable domain in full, completed from reference TRBV28 and TRBJ2-2, reads DVKVTQSSRYLVKRTGEKVFLECVQDMDHENMFWYRQDPGLGLRLIYFSYDVKMKEKGDIPEGYSVSREKKERFSLILESASTNQTSMYLCASSMGQITGELFFGEGSRLTVL.

This clonotype was detected only a few times. The V gene is TRBV6-6, the J gene TRBJ1-5; no reliable D call. This CDR3 contains 13 residues. Germline CDR1 reads MNHNY; CDR2 reads SVGAGI (reference sequence). Trimming removed 8 bases from V and 6 bases from J, with 14 bases in between. For the CDR3, the DNA is TGTGCCAGCTCAATGTGGGGAAGTCAGCCCCAGCATTTT. Amino acids: CASSMWGSQPQHF.

The chain has TRBV20-1 and TRBJ2-4; TRBD1 aligns across 12 bases. The germline gives CDR1 DFQATT, CDR2 SNEGSKA (reference sequence). Trimming removed 5 bases from V and 8 bases from J; junction bases left unmatched: 4. The CDR3 has 13 amino acids. The CDR3 sequence: CSAQGQGADIQYF. The CDR3 bases are TGCAGTGCTCAGGGACAGGGGGCTGACATTCAGTACTTC.

This clonotype was seen at least ten times. This chain connects TRBV9 to TRBJ1-2; TRBD1 might be the D (6 bases). V dropped 3 bases and J dropped 2 bases, with 17 bases sitting between them. CDR3 size: 16 residues. Germline assignment: CDR1 SGDLS and CDR2 YYNGEE. CDR3 DNA: TGTGCCAGCAGCGACCGCGGGAAGGGGGGGAACTATGGCTACACCTTC. This encodes CASSDRGKGGNYGYTF.

This clonotype was seen many times. V and J are TRBV20-1 and TRBJ2-1, with unresolved D. The CDR3 has 13 amino acids. The germline V gene encodes CDR1 DFQATT and CDR2 SNEGSKA (reference sequence). V lost 1 base and J 3 bases, leaving 7 bases between the germline ends. The CDR3 reads CSARVPDYNEQFF. The CDR3, as DNA: TGCAGTGCTAGAGTACCGGACTACAATGAGCAGTTCTTC.

This rearrangement joins TRBV12-3 or TRBV12-4 to TRBJ2-1; D is unresolved. V lost 9 bases, J lost 2 bases, and 8 bases lay in between. The CDR3 has 12 residues. CDR3 residues: CASGSPYNEQFF. The DNA of the CDR3 is TGTGCCAGTGGGTCCCCCTACAATGAGCAGTTCTTC.

Ten or more counts support this clonotype. V and J are TRBV20-1 and TRBJ2-5, with a weak D call TRBD1 (5 bases). This CDR3 region has 13 residues. Germline CDR1 and CDR2: DFQATT and SNEGSKA (reference sequence). V was clipped by 3 bases and J by 1 base, with 9 bases between them. CDR3 sequence: CSARTDGQETQYF. The CDR3, as DNA: TGCAGTGCTAGGACAGACGGCCAAGAGACCCAGTACTTC.

This chain links TRBV20-1 with TRBJ1-2; TRBD1 agrees at 7 bases. Trimming at V came to 1 base and at J to 9 bases, leaving 8 bases not matched to a gene. The CDR3 extends over 13 amino acids. Germline CDR1 and CDR2: DFQATT and SNEGSKA (reference sequence). The CDR3 loop reads CSARGGGRGSYTF. The CDR3 DNA reads as TGCAGTGCTAGAGGAGGGGGCAGAGGGAGCTACACCTTC.

Worth noting for this clonotype: The junction departs from the called germline gene at one end, perhaps through a read error. This rearrangement joins TRBV11-1 to TRBJ2-6; D is unclear. There are 19 residues in the CDR3. Per germline, CDR1 SGHAT and CDR2 FQDESV (reference sequence). The CDR3 DNA sequence: TGTGCCGGCAGCTCCTCGAAAGTGACTCCCTACTCTGGGGCCAACGTCCTGACTTTC. Encoded protein: CAGSSSKVTPYSGANVLTF.

The sample holds many counts of this clonotype. The gene calls are TRBV27 and TRBJ1-5; no reliable D call. Looked up from germline, CDR1 is MNHEY and CDR2 is SMNVEV (reference sequence). The CDR3 contains 13 residues. The V end was cut by 3 bases, the J end by 9 bases, with 12 bases between. This CDR3 is CASSFSDFGPQHF. CDR3 coding DNA: TGTGCCAGCAGTTTTTCAGATTTTGGGCCCCAGCATTTT.

This clonotype was seen a handful of times. The genes are TRBV29-1 and TRBJ2-3; D perhaps matches TRBD2 (6 bases). Trimming cost V 6 bases and J 1 base, with 14 bases left between them. The length of the CDR3 is 14 residues. Germline CDR1 reads SQVTM; CDR2 reads ANQGSEA. The CDR3 region is CSVSRGLRTDTQYF. In nucleotides, the CDR3 is TGCAGCGTCTCCCGGGGACTGCGCACAGATACGCAGTATTTT.

V and J are TRBV20-1 and TRBJ2-1; D perhaps matches TRBD1 (5 bases). CDR3 size: 16 residues. The ends were cut back, 6 bases at V and 3 bases at J, with 21 bases in the middle. The germline CDR1 and CDR2 sequences are DFQATT and SNEGSKA (reference sequence). The CDR3 bases are TGCAGTGCCCAGCCGACGTGGCAGGGTGACTACAATGAGCAGTTCTTC. Protein product: CSAQPTWQGDYNEQFF.

This sequence joins TRBV7-2 and TRBJ2-1; 7 bases are shared with TRBD2. The V segment lost 0 bases and the J segment 5 bases; nucleotides outside the gene matches: 16. CDR3 length: 19 residues. CDR1 SGHTA and CDR2 FQGNSA come from the germline V gene. The CDR3 region has the DNA TGTGCCAGCAGCTTAGCGCGATACACTGCTAGCGGAGCCGACAATGAGCAGTTCTTC. This sequence encodes CASSLARYTASGADNEQFF.

This clonotype was picked up many times. The chain joins TRBV4-1 to TRBJ2-4; possibly TRBD2 for D (5 bases). This CDR3 spans 15 amino acids. Germline CDR1 MGHRA, CDR2 YSYEKL. The V end was cut by 8 bases, the J end by 6 bases, with 20 bases between. The CDR3 reads CASALQLVPVNIQYF. In nucleotides, the CDR3 is TGCGCCAGCGCGCTACAACTAGTTCCCGTAAACATTCAGTACTTC.

This clonotype has a handful of counts. This chain connects TRBV29-1 to TRBJ2-7; 8 nucleotides align to TRBD1. Germline trimming cut 7 bases from V and 0 bases from J; bases unmatched to any gene: 11. The CDR3 runs to 15 residues. Germline values: CDR1 SQVTM, CDR2 ANQGSEA. The CDR3 nucleotides read TGCAGCGCCGACTGGGGACAGGCTGACTCCTACGAGCAGTACTTC. It translates to CSADWGQADSYEQYF.

The chain recombines TRBV21-1 with TRBJ2-3; the table's D call TRBD1 went unverified against the DNA. TRBV21-1 is shown as a pseudogene. This CDR3 region has 17 residues. CDR3 sequence: CASSRRLDRTSTDTQYF. In DNA form, the CDR3 reads TGTGCCAGCAGCAGACGCTTGGACAGAACTAGCACAGATACGCAGTATTTT.

The chain couples TRBV7-8 to TRBJ2-1; D gene ambiguous. CDR3 length equals 17 residues. Between the trimmed V and J ends, which lost 6 bases and 4 bases, there was a span of 22 bases. From germline, CDR1 is SGHVS and CDR2 FQNEAQ. The CDR3: CASRPIRIARYYNEQFF. The CDR3 coding sequence is TGTGCCAGCAGGCCTATTCGGATAGCCCGCTATTACAATGAGCAGTTCTTC.